The TCR beta chain described here comes from a study of CD8 T cells in Susac syndrome. The V and J ends lost 3 bases and 2 bases respectively, with 14 bases between them. Germline V CDR1 and CDR2: LNHNV, YYDKDF (reference sequence). The CDR3 is 15 amino acids. FACS was used to enrich TEMRA cells, whereas the CD8+ and CD4+ T cells were obtained by negative isolation. Reverse transcription of roughly 0.5 to 1 ug RNA was performed with random hexamers. One entry per CDR3 protein, called by TCRdb with MiXCR from the immunoSEQ multiplex PCR reads. The sample records about 130,000 distinct CDR3 sequences, more than 80% being singletons.

Sequencing input: CD8+ T cells from PBMCs. This receptor was obtained from a human donor with multiple sclerosis. This sequence joins TRBV15 and TRBJ2-7; D may be TRBD1 or TRBD2 (5 bases each). CDR3 sequence (DNA): TGTGCCACCAGCAGGTGGGACGTTCGAACCTACGAGCAGTACTTC. Residues: CATSRWDVRTYEQYF.